The 22 T cell receptor beta chains reported below all come from one sample, sequenced in a study of shared clonotypes between healthy human individuals. Sequencing used immunoSEQ multiplex PCR; TCRdb keeps in-frame clones, though not all of them. This table has roughly 1,500,000 clones, nearly 99% appearing once. The sequenced sample was naive CD4+ T cells sorted from blood. Subset reported: CD45RA+ positively selected. The receptors stem from a young man in good health.

The rearrangement uses TRBV6-5 and TRBJ1-5; 8 nucleotides match TRBD1. The CDR3 has 14 amino acids. V was pared by 4 bases and J by 6 bases, with 5 bases of the junction left unmatched. CDR1 and CDR2 (germline): MNHEY, SVGAGI. The DNA of the CDR3 is TGTGCCAGCAGTTCCCGGGACAGGTTTCAGCCCCAGCATTTT. It codes for CASSSRDRFQPQHF.

This chain uses TRBV15 with TRBJ1-5; D gene unclear. CDR3 length: 15 residues. The germline V gene encodes CDR1 LNHNV and CDR2 YYDKDF (reference sequence). V was clipped by 0 bases and J by 0 bases, with 6 bases between them. CDR3 residues: CATSREFYSNQPQHF. For the CDR3, the DNA is TGTGCCACCAGCAGAGAATTCTATAGCAATCAGCCCCAGCATTTT.

This chain uses TRBV10-3 with TRBJ2-7, with 9 bases that match TRBD2. This CDR3 is built from 14 residues. The V segment lost 10 bases and the J segment 2 bases; nucleotides outside the gene matches: 9. Germline V gene data show CDR1 as ENHRY and CDR2 as SYGVKD. CDR3 amino acids: CATTPTSGTYEQYF. The CDR3 DNA sequence: TGTGCCACTACCCCGACTAGCGGAACCTACGAGCAGTACTTC.

The chain is built from TRBV6-6 and TRBJ1-3, with D unresolved. The germline V and J ends were trimmed by 8 bases and 4 bases, with 18 bases remaining between them. The CDR3 spans 15 residues. CDR1 and CDR2 (germline): MNHNY, SVGAGI (reference sequence). CDR3 amino acids: CASEIRRRGGNTIYF. CDR3 nucleotides: TGTGCCAGCGAGATCCGGCGGCGGGGAGGAAACACCATATATTTT.

The V gene is TRBV14, the J gene TRBJ2-5; 9 positions match TRBD2. The J segment lost 4 bases and the V segment lost 4 bases, leaving 7 bases of the junction unmatched. Germline V gives CDR1 SGHDN, CDR2 FVKESK. The CDR3 runs 15 residues. CDR3 DNA: TGTGCCAGCAGCCGGGCTAGCGGGATGGGAGAGACCCAGTACTTC. Translation: CASSRASGMGETQYF.

The chain has TRBV7-8 and TRBJ1-2, with D perhaps TRBD1 (5 bases). Looked up from germline, CDR1 is SGHVS and CDR2 is FQNEAQ. Trimming cost V 5 bases and J 8 bases, with 24 bases left between them. CDR3 length: 16 amino acids. In nucleotides, the CDR3 is TGTGCCAGCAGCCTGACCGGGACGGCCATTGGACTCGGCTACACCTTC. Its protein product is CASSLTGTAIGLGYTF.

The table lists this clone with a count of one. This chain joins TRBV9 and TRBJ1-1, with no clear D. The CDR3 loop spans 15 amino acids. The V gene's germline CDR1 is SGDLS and CDR2 YYNGEE. Trimming stripped 0 bases from V and 3 bases from J, with 12 bases between. CDR3 in amino acids: CASSVDGDIYTEAFF. For the CDR3, the DNA is TGTGCCAGCAGCGTAGACGGAGATATTTACACTGAAGCTTTCTTT.

Only one count was recorded for this clone. This same CDR3 is encoded by further DNA sequences in the sample. This chain joins TRBV10-3 and TRBJ2-3, with 7 bases that match TRBD1. CDR3 length equals 13 residues. Germline V lookup: CDR1 ENHRY, CDR2 SYGVKD. Trimming took 8 bases from V and 1 from J; bases not matched to a gene: 3. The CDR3 DNA is TGTGCCATCCGGGACAGCGGCACAGATACGCAGTATTTT. This translates into CAIRDSGTDTQYF.

The V call is TRBV9, the J call TRBJ1-3; D is perhaps TRBD1 (6 bases). The germline V gene has CDR1 SGDLS and CDR2 YYNGEE. The CDR3 is 15 residues long. With 4 bases removed from V and 6 bases from J, the gap between germline ends came to 17 bases. The CDR3 loop reads CASSLIQGPKNTIYF. CDR3 nucleotides: TGTGCCAGCAGCCTCATCCAGGGGCCCAAAAACACCATATATTTT.

The J gene is TRBJ1-2, the V gene TRBV10-3; 10 positions agree with TRBD1. V lost 6 bases to trimming and J lost 7 bases; unmatched junction nucleotides: 8. The germline gives CDR1 ENHRY, CDR2 SYGVKD. The CDR3 totals 14 residues. CDR3 loop: CAIRATGGYGGYTF. CDR3 bases: TGTGCCATCAGAGCGACAGGGGGCTACGGTGGCTACACCTTC.

The chain employs TRBV18 and TRBJ2-1; either TRBD1 or TRBD2 may fit D (5 bases each). There are 15 residues in the CDR3. CDR1 is KGHSH, CDR2 LQKENI, per germline. V lost 4 bases to trimming and J lost 5 bases, with 15 bases between them. CDR3 DNA sequence: TGTGCCAGCTCACTGACGACGGGACCAGACAATGAGCAGTTCTTC. This codes for CASSLTTGPDNEQFF. Full variable domain (missing parts from reference TRBV18 and TRBJ2-1): NAGVMQNPRHLVRRRGQEARLRCSPMKGHSHVYWYRQLPEEGLKFMVYLQKENIIDESGMPKERFSAEFPKEGPSILRIQQVVRGDSAAYFCASSLTTGPDNEQFFGPGTRLTVL.

The chain is built from TRBV5-4 and TRBJ2-1, with TRBD2 as a possible D gene (5 bases). CDR1 and CDR2 (germline): SGHNT, YYREEE (reference sequence). V lost 4 bases and J 6 bases, leaving 17 bases between the germline ends. The CDR3 has 15 residues. The CDR3 sequence is CASSMRLGSGNEQFF. In DNA, the CDR3 is TGTGCCAGCAGCATGAGGCTGGGGAGTGGCAATGAGCAGTTCTTC.

The chain combines TRBV7-9 with TRBJ1-3; no firm D call. Per germline, CDR1 SEHNR and CDR2 FQNEAQ (reference sequence). V was clipped by 7 bases and J by 1 base, with 11 bases between them. The CDR3 extends over 14 amino acids. The CDR3 here is CASKGSESGNTIYF. For the CDR3, the DNA is TGTGCCAGCAAGGGATCAGAATCTGGAAACACCATATATTTT.

This chain's CDR3 is CASSRQGPSTEAFF. In nucleotides, the CDR3 is TGTGCCAGCAGCAGACAGGGGCCGAGCACTGAAGCTTTCTTT. This chain links TRBV6-1 with TRBJ1-1; 8 bases align to TRBD1. The CDR3 has 14 amino acids. From germline, CDR1 is MNHNS and CDR2 SASEGT. J gave up 4 bases and V 6 bases, and 7 bases lay outside the gene matches.

The chain links TRBV18 to TRBJ2-2, with a weak D call TRBD2 (5 bases). Germline CDR1 reads KGHSH; CDR2 reads LQKENI. The CDR3 contains 15 residues. Trimming pared 2 bases from V and 1 base from J, leaving 8 bases between. CDR3 DNA: TGTGCCAGCTCACCAAGAAGCGGGAACACCGGGGAGCTGTTTTTT. Protein product: CASSPRSGNTGELFF.

The genes are TRBV6-1 and TRBJ1-3; the D gene is possibly TRBD1 (5 bases). V lost 0 bases to trimming and J lost 2 bases, with 11 bases between them. Germline assignment: CDR1 MNHNS and CDR2 SASEGT. CDR3 length: 16 residues. The chain's CDR3 is CASSEASGPPGNTIYF. The CDR3 coding sequence is TGTGCCAGCAGTGAAGCATCAGGGCCGCCTGGAAACACCATATATTTT.

This rearrangement joins TRBV18 to TRBJ2-7; TRBD1 is a possible D gene (6 bases). From germline, CDR1 is KGHSH and CDR2 LQKENI. The CDR3 is 16 residues long. The V and J ends lost 1 base and 1 base respectively, with 14 bases between them. The CDR3 is CASSPRGGVISYEQYF. CDR3 nucleotides: TGTGCCAGCTCACCACGAGGGGGAGTTATTTCCTACGAGCAGTACTTC.

This clone turned up a few times. CDR3 in DNA: TGCGCCAGCAGAAGAAAACCGAACACTGAAGCTTTCTTT. Protein product: CASRRKPNTEAFF. V gene TRBV10-1 combines with J gene TRBJ1-1, with D unclear. CDR3 length equals 13 residues. Germline loops: CDR1 WNHNN, CDR2 SYGVQD (reference sequence). With 6 bases removed from V and 1 base from J, the gap between germline ends came to 9 bases.

The chain carries TRBV10-1 and TRBJ2-7; 8 bases are a match to TRBD1. The CDR3 loop spans 14 amino acids. Germline V gene lookup returns CDR1 WNHNN and CDR2 SYGVQD (reference sequence). V trimming: 4 bases; J trimming: 5 bases; junction bases outside the gene matches: 7. CDR3 loop: CASSGGQEAHEQYF. CDR3 coding DNA: TGCGCCAGCAGTGGGGGACAGGAGGCGCACGAGCAGTACTTC.

This chain links TRBV7-9 with TRBJ2-1, with D unclear. V lost 5 bases, J lost 8 bases, and 10 bases lay in between. Germline V lookup: CDR1 SEHNR, CDR2 FQNEAQ (reference sequence). The CDR3 runs 12 residues. The CDR3 here is CASSQYRDEQFF. As DNA, the CDR3 is TGTGCCAGCAGCCAATACCGCGATGAGCAGTTCTTC.

The chain employs TRBV5-6 and TRBJ1-4, with a possible D match to TRBD1 (6 bases). The CDR3 extends over 13 amino acids. Trimming pared 4 bases from V and 6 bases from J, leaving 10 bases between. The germline V gene has CDR1 SGHDT and CDR2 YYEEEE. CDR3 bases: TGTGCCAGCAGCCCAAGGACAGATGAAAAACTGTTTTTT. Protein product: CASSPRTDEKLFF.

In this sample, this clone turned up once. The genes are TRBV11-2 and TRBJ2-1; TRBD2 aligns across 10 bases. The CDR3 contains 17 residues. J gave up 3 bases and V 3 bases, and 8 bases lay outside the gene matches. Germline lookup yields CDR1 SGHAT and CDR2 FQNNGV. In DNA, the CDR3 is TGTGCCAGCAGCTTGGAACCGACTAGCGGGTTCTACAATGAGCAGTTCTTC. Protein: CASSLEPTSGFYNEQFF.